Below, 17 T cell receptor beta chains from the same sample are listed, as sequenced in a study of long-term antiretroviral therapy in people with HIV. Sequencing relied on immunoSEQ assay v3.0, run at survey level. Data came from immunoSEQ multiplex PCR; TCRdb stores just in-frame clones and leaves some out. The sample holds about 43,000 clones, around nine tenths seen once. Sequenced material: unsorted PBMCs, taken 0.1 years before starting antiretroviral therapy. These TCRs come from a woman in her forties or fifties with HIV.

The rearrangement joins TRBV14 to TRBJ2-7, with D maybe TRBD2 (5 bases). The length of the CDR3 is 15 residues. V shed 2 bases and J shed 0 bases, with 11 bases lying between them. CDR1 and CDR2 (germline): SGHDN, FVKESK. CDR3 nucleotides: TGTGCCAGCAGCCAAACCGGGGTAACCTCCTACGAGCAGTACTTC. Residues: CASSQTGVTSYEQYF.

The CDR3 sequence is CASSVERTGAIYEQYF. CDR3 sequence (DNA): TGTGCCAGCAGCGTAGAACGAACAGGGGCAATTTACGAGCAGTACTTC. The rearrangement joins TRBV9 to TRBJ2-7; 7 bases fit TRBD1. The germline CDR1 and CDR2 sequences are SGDLS and YYNGEE. The V gene end was trimmed by 0 bases and the J gene end by 4 bases; junction bases not matched to a gene: 10. CDR3 length: 16 residues.

The chain uses TRBV21-1 and TRBJ2-7; the table names TRBD1, a call not compared with the DNA. TRBV21-1 is deemed a pseudogene. CDR3 length: 15 residues. The CDR3 region is CASSNYKKGAYEQYF. The CDR3 region has the DNA TGTGCCAGCAGCAACTATAAGAAGGGGGCCTACGAGCAGTACTTC.

This chain links TRBV7-9 with TRBJ1-5, with 7 bases matching TRBD1. The ends lost 6 bases at V and 3 bases at J; junction bases unmatched: 5. Germline-derived CDR1 and CDR2 are SEHNR and FQNEAQ (reference sequence). The CDR3 extends over 14 amino acids. CDR3 sequence reads: CASSYRGDNQPQHF. The DNA for the CDR3 is TGTGCCAGCAGTTACAGGGGAGACAATCAGCCCCAGCATTTT. Full variable domain (outside the CDR3, taken from reference TRBV7-9 and TRBJ1-5): DTGVSQNPRHKITKRGQNVTFRCDPISEHNRLYWYRQTLGQGPEFLTYFQNEAQLEKSRLLSDRFSAERPKGSFSTLEIQRTEQGDSAMYLCASSYRGDNQPQHFGDGTRLSIL.

This chain links TRBV10-3 with TRBJ1-4, with a weak D call TRBD1 (5 bases). The V end was cut by 5 bases, the J end by 4 bases, with 11 bases between. This CDR3 region has 14 residues. The germline CDR1 and CDR2 sequences are ENHRY and SYGVKD. CDR3 DNA: TGTGCCATCAGTTCCGGGACGAGTAATGAAAAACTGTTTTTT. Translated: CAISSGTSNEKLFF.

The chain has TRBV5-6 and TRBJ1-3, with TRBD1 matching 8 bases. Trimming cost V 4 bases and J 3 bases; bases outside gene matches: 6. Germline CDR1 is SGHDT and CDR2 is YYEEEE. The CDR3 spans 15 residues. Here the CDR3 reads CASSRQGFSGNTIYF. In DNA form, the CDR3 reads TGTGCCAGCAGCCGACAGGGGTTTAGTGGAAACACCATATATTTT.

The V and J genes are TRBV19 and TRBJ1-6; TRBD1 is a possible D gene (6 bases). The CDR3 sequence is 16 residues long. The germline V gene has CDR1 LNHDA and CDR2 SQIVND (reference sequence). Deletions cut 3 bases from V and 5 bases from J, with 14 bases between. The chain's CDR3 is CASSIRQVANNSPLHF. The CDR3 bases are TGTGCCAGTAGTATTAGACAGGTCGCTAATAATTCACCCCTCCACTTT.

The chain is built from TRBV7-8 and TRBJ1-6, with 8 positions matching TRBD1. V was pared by 3 bases and J by 1 base, with 8 bases of the junction left unmatched. From germline, CDR1 is SGHVS and CDR2 FQNEAQ. This CDR3 comprises 18 residues. The CDR3 DNA is TGTGCCAGCAGCTTGGAGGCAGGGGGCTTGTCCTATAATTCACCCCTCCACTTT. Protein product: CASSLEAGGLSYNSPLHF.

The chain has TRBV4-1 and TRBJ2-2, with 7 bases identical to TRBD1. Germline V gene lookup returns CDR1 MGHRA and CDR2 YSYEKL. The CDR3 loop spans 18 amino acids. J was trimmed by 1 base and V by 0 bases; bases with no gene match: 8. CDR3 sequence (DNA): TGCGCCAGCAGCCAAGATCGCTCGAGGACAGGGAACACCGGGGAGCTGTTTTTT. Its translation: CASSQDRSRTGNTGELFF.

The chain is built from TRBV25-1 and TRBJ2-5; D may be TRBD1 or TRBD2 (6 bases each). V gave up 9 bases and J gave up 7 bases, with 15 bases separating them. CDR3 size: 12 residues. CDR1 is MGHDK, CDR2 SYGVNS, per germline. The CDR3 DNA reads TGTGCCAGTAGAGGGGGGAGAGGGACCCAGTACTTC. Protein product: CASRGGRGTQYF.

The chain joins TRBV19 to TRBJ1-1; the match to TRBD1 covers 7 bases. The CDR3 has 13 residues. V was pared by 6 bases and J by 4 bases, with 5 bases of the junction left unmatched. Germline V gene data show CDR1 as LNHDA and CDR2 as SQIVND (reference sequence). The CDR3 reads CASSLTGFTEAFF. The CDR3 coding sequence is TGTGCCAGTAGCCTGACAGGGTTCACTGAAGCTTTCTTT.

The chain joins TRBV7-6 to TRBJ2-1; a weak D match, TRBD2 (5 bases). The CDR3 has 14 amino acids. The germline gives CDR1 SGHVS, CDR2 FNYEAQ. V was pared by 3 bases and J by 4 bases, with 10 bases between. The CDR3 loop is CASSFSGGYNEQFF. The CDR3 region has the DNA TGTGCCAGCAGCTTTTCTGGCGGGTACAATGAGCAGTTCTTC. The entire variable domain, with the rest obtained from reference TRBV7-6 and TRBJ2-1, is as follows: GAGVSQSPRYKVTKRGQDVALRCDPISGHVSLYWYRQALGQGPEFLTYFNYEAQQDKSGLPNDRFSAERPEGSISTLTIQRTEQRDSAMYRCASSFSGGYNEQFFGPGTRLTVL.

The V and J genes are TRBV25-1 and TRBJ1-2; D is perhaps TRBD1 (6 bases). Germline CDR1 MGHDK, CDR2 SYGVNS. Trimming took 8 bases from V and 8 from J, leaving 15 bases between them. The CDR3 runs 12 residues. The CDR3 DNA reads as TGTGCCAGCGATACAGGGTTCGGAGGCTACACCTTC. The encoded protein is CASDTGFGGYTF.

The rearrangement joins TRBV7-2 to TRBJ1-1; 7 bases agree with TRBD1. The CDR3 is made up of 14 amino acids. Trimming cost V 5 bases and J 4 bases; bases outside gene matches: 7. Germline V CDR1 and CDR2: SGHTA, FQGNSA. As DNA, the CDR3 is TGTGCCAGCAGCCCCACAGGGGCGGGCACTGAAGCTTTCTTT. This encodes CASSPTGAGTEAFF.

This clone occurred once. This sequence joins TRBV30 and TRBJ1-3; D gene uncertain. The ends were cut back, 1 base at V and 0 bases at J, with 10 bases in the middle. Germline CDR1 reads GTSNPN; CDR2 reads SVGIG (reference sequence). This CDR3 region has 15 residues. DNA of the CDR3: TGTGCCTGGAGTGCGACCGACACCTCTGGAAACACCATATATTTT. This sequence encodes CAWSATDTSGNTIYF.

Here the CDR3 reads CASSLAAGGGYGYTF. CDR3 nucleotides: TGCGCCAGCAGCTTGGCCGCAGGGGGCGGGTATGGCTACACCTTC. The chain links TRBV5-1 to TRBJ1-2; 8 bases match TRBD1. The CDR3 is 15 residues long. Germline V CDR1 and CDR2: SGHRS, YFSETQ. V was pared by 0 bases and J by 5 bases, with 6 bases of the junction left unmatched.

The J gene is TRBJ1-1, the V gene TRBV9, with D hard to call. V lost 0 bases and J 1 base, leaving 10 bases between the germline ends. CDR1 is SGDLS and CDR2 is YYNGEE in the germline V gene. The length of the CDR3 is 15 residues. CDR3 sequence: CASSVGGRPNTEAFF. The CDR3 DNA sequence: TGTGCCAGCAGCGTAGGTGGACGGCCGAACACTGAAGCTTTCTTT. The entire variable domain, with the rest obtained from reference TRBV9 and TRBJ1-1, is as follows: DSGVTQTPKHLITATGQRVTLRCSPRSGDLSVYWYQQSLDQGLQFLIQYYNGEERAKGNILERFSAQQFPDLHSELNLSSLELGDSALYFCASSVGGRPNTEAFFGQGTRLTVV.